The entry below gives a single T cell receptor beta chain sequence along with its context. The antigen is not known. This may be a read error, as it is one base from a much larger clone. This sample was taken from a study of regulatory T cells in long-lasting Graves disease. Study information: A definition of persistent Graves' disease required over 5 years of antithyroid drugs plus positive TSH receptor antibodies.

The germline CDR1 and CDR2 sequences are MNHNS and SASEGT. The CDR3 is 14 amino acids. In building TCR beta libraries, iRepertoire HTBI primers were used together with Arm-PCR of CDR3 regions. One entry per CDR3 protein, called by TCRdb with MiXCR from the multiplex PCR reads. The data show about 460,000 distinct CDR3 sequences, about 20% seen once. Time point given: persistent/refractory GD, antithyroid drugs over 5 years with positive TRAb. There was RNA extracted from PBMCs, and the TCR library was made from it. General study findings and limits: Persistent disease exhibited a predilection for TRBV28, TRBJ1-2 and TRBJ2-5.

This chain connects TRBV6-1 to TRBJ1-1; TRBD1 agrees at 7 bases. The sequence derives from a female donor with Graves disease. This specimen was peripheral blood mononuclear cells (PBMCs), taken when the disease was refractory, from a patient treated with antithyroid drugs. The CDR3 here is CASSEGQEAAEAFF. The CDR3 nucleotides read TGTGCCAGCAGCGAAGGACAGGAGGCGGCTGAAGCTTTCTTT.